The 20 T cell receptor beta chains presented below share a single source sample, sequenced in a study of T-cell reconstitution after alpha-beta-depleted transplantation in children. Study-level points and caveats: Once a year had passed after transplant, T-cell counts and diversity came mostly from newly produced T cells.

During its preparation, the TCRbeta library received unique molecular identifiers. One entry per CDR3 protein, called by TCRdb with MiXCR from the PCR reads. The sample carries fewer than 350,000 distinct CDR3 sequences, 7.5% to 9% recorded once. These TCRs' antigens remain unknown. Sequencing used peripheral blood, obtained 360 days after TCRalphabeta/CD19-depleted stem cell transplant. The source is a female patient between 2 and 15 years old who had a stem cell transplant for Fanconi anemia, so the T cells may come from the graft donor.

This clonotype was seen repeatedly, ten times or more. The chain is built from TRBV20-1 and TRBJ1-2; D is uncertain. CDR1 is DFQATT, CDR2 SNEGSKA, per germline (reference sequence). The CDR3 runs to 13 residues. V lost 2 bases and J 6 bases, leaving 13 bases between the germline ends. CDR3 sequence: CSARRGSIDGYTF. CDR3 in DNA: TGCAGTGCTAGACGGGGAAGTATAGATGGCTACACCTTC.

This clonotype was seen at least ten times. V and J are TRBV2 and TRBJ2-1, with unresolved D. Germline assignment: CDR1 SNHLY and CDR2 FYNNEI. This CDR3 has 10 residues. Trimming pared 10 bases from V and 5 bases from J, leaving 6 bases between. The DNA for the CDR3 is TGTGCCACCATCGACAATGAGCAGTTCTTC. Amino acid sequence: CATIDNEQFF.

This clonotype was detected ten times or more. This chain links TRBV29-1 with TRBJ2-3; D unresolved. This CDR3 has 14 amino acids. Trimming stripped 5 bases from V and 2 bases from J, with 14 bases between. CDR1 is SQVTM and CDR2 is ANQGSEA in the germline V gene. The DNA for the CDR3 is TGCAGCGTTAGCAGGCCAGGTTCCACAGATACGCAGTATTTT. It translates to CSVSRPGSTDTQYF.

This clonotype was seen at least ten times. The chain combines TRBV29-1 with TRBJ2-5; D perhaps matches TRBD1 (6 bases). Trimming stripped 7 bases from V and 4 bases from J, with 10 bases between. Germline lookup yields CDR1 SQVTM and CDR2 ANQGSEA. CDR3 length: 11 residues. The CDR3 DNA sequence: TGCAGCGGCAGCAGGGGAGAGACCCAGTACTTC. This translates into CSGSRGETQYF.

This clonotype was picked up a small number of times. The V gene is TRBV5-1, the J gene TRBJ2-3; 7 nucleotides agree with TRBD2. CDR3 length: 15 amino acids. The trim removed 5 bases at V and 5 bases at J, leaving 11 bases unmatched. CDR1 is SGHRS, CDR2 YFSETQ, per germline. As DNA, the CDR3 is TGCGCCAGCAGAAGGGGACTAAGCATTATAGATACGCAGTATTTT. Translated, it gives CASRRGLSIIDTQYF.

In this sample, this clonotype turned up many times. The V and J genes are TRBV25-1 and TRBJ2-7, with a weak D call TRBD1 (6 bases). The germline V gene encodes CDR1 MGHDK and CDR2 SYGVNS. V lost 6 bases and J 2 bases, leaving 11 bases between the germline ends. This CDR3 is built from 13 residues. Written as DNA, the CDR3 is TGTGCCAGCAGGGAAGGACAGCCCTACGAGCAGTACTTC. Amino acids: CASREGQPYEQYF.

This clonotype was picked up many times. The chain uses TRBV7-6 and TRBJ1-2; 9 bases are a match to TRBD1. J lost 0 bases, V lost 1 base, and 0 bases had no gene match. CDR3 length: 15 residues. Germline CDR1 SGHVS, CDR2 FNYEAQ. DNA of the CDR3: TGTGCCAGCAGCTTAGGGACAGGGGCTAACTATGGCTACACCTTC. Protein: CASSLGTGANYGYTF.

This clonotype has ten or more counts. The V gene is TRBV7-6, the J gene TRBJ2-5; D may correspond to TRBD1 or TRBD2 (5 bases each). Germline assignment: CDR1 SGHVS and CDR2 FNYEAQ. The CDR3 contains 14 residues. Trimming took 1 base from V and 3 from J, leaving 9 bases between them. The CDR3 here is CASSLGGSEETQYF. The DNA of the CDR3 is TGTGCCAGCAGCTTAGGGGGGTCAGAAGAGACCCAGTACTTC.

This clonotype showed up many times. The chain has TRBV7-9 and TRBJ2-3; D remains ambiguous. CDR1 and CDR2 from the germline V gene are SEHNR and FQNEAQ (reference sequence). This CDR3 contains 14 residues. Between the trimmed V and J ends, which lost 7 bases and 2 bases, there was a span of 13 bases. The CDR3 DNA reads TGTGCCAGCACCCCCTCGGGCCCCACAGATACGCAGTATTTT. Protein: CASTPSGPTDTQYF.

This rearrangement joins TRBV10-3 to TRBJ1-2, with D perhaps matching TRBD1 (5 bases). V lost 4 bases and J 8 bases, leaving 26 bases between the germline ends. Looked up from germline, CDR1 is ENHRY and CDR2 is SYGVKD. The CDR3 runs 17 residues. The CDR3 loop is CAISGPTTGSEAPGYTF. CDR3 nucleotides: TGTGCCATCAGTGGCCCTACCACAGGATCAGAAGCACCGGGCTACACCTTC.

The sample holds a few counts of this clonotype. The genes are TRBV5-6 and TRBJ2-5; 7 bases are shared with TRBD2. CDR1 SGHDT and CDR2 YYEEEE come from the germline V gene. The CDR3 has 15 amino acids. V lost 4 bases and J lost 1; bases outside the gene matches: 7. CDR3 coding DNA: TGTGCCAGCAGCGGACAACGGGAGGTCCAAGAGACCCAGTACTTC. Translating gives CASSGQREVQETQYF.

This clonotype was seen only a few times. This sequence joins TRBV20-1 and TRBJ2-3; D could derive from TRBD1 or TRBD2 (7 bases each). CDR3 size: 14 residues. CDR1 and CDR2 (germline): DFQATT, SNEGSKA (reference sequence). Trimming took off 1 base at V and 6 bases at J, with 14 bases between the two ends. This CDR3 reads CSARAQGGPDTQYF. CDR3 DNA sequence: TGCAGTGCTAGAGCGCAGGGGGGGCCGGATACGCAGTATTTT.

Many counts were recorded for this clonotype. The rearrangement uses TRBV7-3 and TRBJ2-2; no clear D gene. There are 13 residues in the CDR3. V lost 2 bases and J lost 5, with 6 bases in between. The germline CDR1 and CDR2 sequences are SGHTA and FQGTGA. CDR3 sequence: CASSLRWTGELFF. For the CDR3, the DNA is TGTGCCAGCAGCTTACGCTGGACCGGGGAGCTGTTTTTT.

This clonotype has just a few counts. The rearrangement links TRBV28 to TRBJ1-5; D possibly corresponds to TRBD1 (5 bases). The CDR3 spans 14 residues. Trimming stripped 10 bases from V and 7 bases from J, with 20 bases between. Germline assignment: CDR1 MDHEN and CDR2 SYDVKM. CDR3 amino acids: CATGTPQGYQPQHF. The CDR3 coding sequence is TGTGCCACCGGAACCCCCCAGGGTTACCAGCCCCAGCATTTT.

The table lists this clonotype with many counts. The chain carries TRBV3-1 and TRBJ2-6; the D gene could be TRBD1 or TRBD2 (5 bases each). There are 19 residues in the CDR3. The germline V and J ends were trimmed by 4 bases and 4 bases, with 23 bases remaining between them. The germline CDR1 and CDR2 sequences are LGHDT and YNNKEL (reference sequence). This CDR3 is CASSLDKPGIFSGANVLTF. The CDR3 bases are TGTGCCAGCAGCCTGGACAAACCCGGGATCTTTTCGGGGGCCAACGTCCTGACTTTC.

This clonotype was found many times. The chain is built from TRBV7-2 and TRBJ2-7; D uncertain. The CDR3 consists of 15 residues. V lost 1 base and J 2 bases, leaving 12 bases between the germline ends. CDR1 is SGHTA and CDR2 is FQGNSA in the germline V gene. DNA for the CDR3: TGTGCCAGCAGCTTAGTGGTTCTATTGGCCTACGAGCAGTACTTC. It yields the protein CASSLVVLLAYEQYF.

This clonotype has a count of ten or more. Here the CDR3 DNA reads TGCGCCAGCAGTCGGGACACTGGAAACACCATATATTTT. Protein product: CASSRDTGNTIYF. The gene calls are TRBV5-1 and TRBJ1-3; tentative D call: TRBD1 (6 bases). The CDR3 has 13 amino acids. The V end was cut by 5 bases, the J end by 2 bases, with 8 bases between. The V gene's germline CDR1 is SGHRS and CDR2 YFSETQ.

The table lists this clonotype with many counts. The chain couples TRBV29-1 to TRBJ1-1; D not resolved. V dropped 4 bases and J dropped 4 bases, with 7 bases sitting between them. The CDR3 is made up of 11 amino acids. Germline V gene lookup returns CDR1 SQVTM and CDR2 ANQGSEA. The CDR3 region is CSVVKPTEAFF. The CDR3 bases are TGCAGCGTTGTAAAACCCACTGAAGCTTTCTTT. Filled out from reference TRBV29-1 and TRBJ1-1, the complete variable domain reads SAVISQKPSRDICQRGTSLTIQCQVDSQVTMMFWYRQQPGQSLTLIATANQGSEATYESGFVIDKFPISRPNLTFSTLTVSNMSPEDSSIYLCSVVKPTEAFFGQGTRLTVV.

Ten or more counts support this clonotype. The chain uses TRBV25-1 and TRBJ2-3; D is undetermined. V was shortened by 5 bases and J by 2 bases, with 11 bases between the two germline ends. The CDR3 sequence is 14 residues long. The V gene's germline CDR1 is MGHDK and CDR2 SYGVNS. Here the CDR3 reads CASSPELYTDTQYF. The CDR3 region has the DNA TGTGCCAGCAGTCCAGAGCTCTACACAGATACGCAGTATTTT.

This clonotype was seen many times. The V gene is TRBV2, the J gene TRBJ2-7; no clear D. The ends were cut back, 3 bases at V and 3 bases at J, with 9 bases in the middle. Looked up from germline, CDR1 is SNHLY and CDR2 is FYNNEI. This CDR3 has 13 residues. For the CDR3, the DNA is TGTGCCAGCAGTGATGCGGCGAACTACGAGCAGTACTTC. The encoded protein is CASSDAANYEQYF. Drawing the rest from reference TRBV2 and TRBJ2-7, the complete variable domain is EPEVTQTPSHQVTQMGQEVILRCVPISNHLYFYWYRQILGQKVEFLVSFYNNEISEKSEIFDDQFSVERPDGSNFTLKIRSTKLEDSAMYFCASSDAANYEQYFGPGTRLTVT.